This T cell receptor beta chain was sequenced in a study of blood T cell repertoires in COVID-19. Study at large: Acute and convalescent COVID-19 specimens originated in the United States, Italy and Spain. PBMCs, B-cell-depleted T cells, or T cells were the source of the cDNA or gDNA that made up the material.

CDR1 and CDR2 from the germline V gene are LGHNA and YSLEER. V was cut by 0 bases and J by 2 bases, with 10 bases left in between. The CDR3 is made up of 15 amino acids. Study processing details: Estimated nucleated cell counts came from reference gene primer amplification. The method was immunoSEQ multiplex PCR; TCRdb's version includes in-frame clones alone and lacks a portion of them. The DNA was the basis for D and trimming; V, J and clone size are from that table. The repertoire includes 100,000 to 150,000 clones, roughly 85% of them detected once, and about 6.2% sits in the top ten. The V gene is TRBV4-3, the J gene TRBJ1-1; D is uncertain. The sample was peripheral blood. The TCR originated in a man older than 75 with active or convalescent COVID-19. The CDR3: CASSQESTPNTEAFF. The CDR3 DNA reads as TGCGCCAGCAGCCAAGAGAGTACGCCCAACACTGAAGCTTTCTTT.